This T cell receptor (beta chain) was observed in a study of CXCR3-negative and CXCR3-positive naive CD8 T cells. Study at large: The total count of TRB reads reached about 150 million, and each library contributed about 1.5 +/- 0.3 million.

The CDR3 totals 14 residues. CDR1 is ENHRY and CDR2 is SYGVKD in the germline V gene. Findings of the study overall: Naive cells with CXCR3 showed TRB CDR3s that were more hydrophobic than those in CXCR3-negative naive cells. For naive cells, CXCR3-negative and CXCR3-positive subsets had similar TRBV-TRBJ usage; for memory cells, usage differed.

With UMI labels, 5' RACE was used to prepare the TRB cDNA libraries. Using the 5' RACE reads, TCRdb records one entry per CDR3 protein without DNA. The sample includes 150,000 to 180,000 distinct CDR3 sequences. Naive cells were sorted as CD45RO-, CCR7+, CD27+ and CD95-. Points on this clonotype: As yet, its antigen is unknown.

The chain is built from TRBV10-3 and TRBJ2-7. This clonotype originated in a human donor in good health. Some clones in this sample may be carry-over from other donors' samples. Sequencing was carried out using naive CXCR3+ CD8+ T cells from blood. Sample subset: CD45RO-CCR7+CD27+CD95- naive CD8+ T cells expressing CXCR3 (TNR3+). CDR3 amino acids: CAISEGGSSYEQYF.